The clone carrying this TCR beta chain has only one observation. What it binds is unknown. V shed 1 base and J shed 3 bases, with 9 bases lying between them. CDR1 is SGHAT and CDR2 is FQNNGV in the germline V gene. This CDR3 is 14 amino acids long. This sample is drawn from a study of shared clonotypes between healthy human individuals. Broader study findings: For naive CD4 cells, approximately 4.8% of clonotypes were shared across a few donors.

At the deep level, the assay was run. Measured with immunoSEQ multiplex PCR; TCRdb has only the in-frame clones, and not every one. The sample carries 950,000 to 1,300,000 clones, approximately 76% recorded once. This chain uses TRBV11-2 with TRBJ1-2; D not certain. The sample comprised memory CD4+ T cells sorted from blood. Documented subset: CD45RA-negative fraction. The sequence derives from a man aged 18-30 years in good health. CDR3 amino acids: CASSLGPSDYGYTF. The CDR3 DNA is TGTGCCAGCAGCTTAGGACCGTCCGACTATGGCTACACCTTC.